This is a list of T cell receptor beta chains from one sample in a study of OX40 agonist ivuxolimab in advanced cancers. Generated by immunoSEQ multiplex PCR, the TCRdb table keeps only in-frame clones and is missing some. The repertoire consists of 100,000 or so clones, with more than 75% occurring once and the leading ten covering roughly 0.75%. Source: CD4+ or CD8+ T cells sorted from blood, taken in a trial of the OX40 agonist ivuxolimab. The receptor set was obtained from an adult with an advanced solid tumor such as melanoma, head and neck, liver or kidney cancer. The CDR3 runs from the conserved cysteine through the conserved F or W. Each record gives: V gene, clone size, D gene, CDR3 length, J gene, CDR3 protein, CDR3 DNA. The D gene is left open where the match is weak. Clone size is given for some rows only: seen once, a few or many times, or a class if the clone is expanded.

V gene: TRBV29-1
clone size: -
D gene: TRBD1
CDR3 length: 12
J gene: TRBJ2-3
CDR3 protein: CSADRATDTQYF
CDR3 DNA: TGCAGCGCAGACAGGGCCACAGATACGCAGTATTTT

V gene: TRBV5-1
clone size: -
D gene: -
CDR3 length: 14
J gene: TRBJ2-3
CDR3 protein: CASSLAGRTDTQYF
CDR3 DNA: TGCGCCAGCAGCCTCGCGGGGAGGACAGATACGCAGTATTTT

V gene: TRBV27
clone size: once
D gene: TRBD1
CDR3 length: 15
J gene: TRBJ2-3
CDR3 protein: CASHQQGANTDTQYF
CDR3 DNA: TGTGCCAGCCACCAACAGGGGGCGAACACAGATACGCAGTATTTT

V gene: TRBV11-3
clone size: once
D gene: TRBD1
CDR3 length: 15
J gene: TRBJ2-2
CDR3 protein: CASSLRQGNTGELFF
CDR3 DNA: TGTGCCAGCAGCTTACGACAGGGAAACACCGGGGAGCTGTTTTTT

V gene: TRBV14
clone size: few
D gene: -
CDR3 length: 12
J gene: TRBJ2-1
CDR3 protein: CASSSLDNEQFF
CDR3 DNA: TGTGCCAGCAGTTCCCTCGACAATGAGCAGTTCTTC

V gene: TRBV30
clone size: -
D gene: TRBD1
CDR3 length: 14
J gene: TRBJ1-5
CDR3 protein: CAWSPGTGGQPQHF
CDR3 DNA: TGTGCCTGGAGTCCTGGGACAGGGGGGCAGCCCCAGCATTTT

V gene: TRBV14
clone size: -
D gene: -
CDR3 length: 14
J gene: TRBJ1-2
CDR3 protein: CASSIQEGIAGYTF
CDR3 DNA: TGTGCCAGCAGCATACAGGAAGGTATTGCTGGCTACACCTTC

V gene: TRBV28
clone size: -
D gene: TRBD2
CDR3 length: 14
J gene: TRBJ2-3
CDR3 protein: CANKVGLATDTQYF
CDR3 DNA: TGTGCCAATAAAGTGGGACTAGCCACAGATACGCAGTATTTT

V gene: TRBV5-1
clone size: -
D gene: TRBD2
CDR3 length: 15
J gene: TRBJ2-7
CDR3 protein: CASSLAGGGPREQYF
CDR3 DNA: TGCGCCAGCAGCTTGGCGGGGGGAGGGCCTCGCGAGCAGTACTTC

V gene: TRBV2
clone size: few
D gene: -
CDR3 length: 13
J gene: TRBJ2-1
CDR3 protein: CATADSNYNEQFF
CDR3 DNA: TGTGCCACCGCCGACAGTAATTACAATGAGCAGTTCTTC

V gene: TRBV5-1
clone size: few
D gene: TRBD2
CDR3 length: 15
J gene: TRBJ2-1
CDR3 protein: CASSQQSGSLDEQFF
CDR3 DNA: TGCGCCAGCAGCCAACAAAGCGGGAGCCTCGATGAGCAGTTCTTC